Listed here is a single T cell receptor (gamma chain). TCRdb re-called the RT-PCR reads via CATT. The profile shows under 500 gamma-chain clones, over 55% of them singletons. The data were taken from a study of gamma-delta T cells after stem cell transplantation. This CDR3 is built from 15 residues. Germline CDR1 GITISATS, CDR2 ISYDGTV (reference sequence). Germline trimming cut 3 bases from V and 3 bases from J; bases unmatched to any gene: 11. The clonotype was recovered from a human donor. It is not recorded whose cells these are; they may come from a transplant donor. Sample: gamma-delta T cells. The J gene is TRGJ1 or TRGJ2, the V gene TRGV9. The J gene is absent in TCRdb and was assigned here via DNA matching to germline. The CDR3 coding sequence is TGTGCCTTGTGGGAGCCCGGGCCGACTTATTATAAGAAACTCTTT. Its translation is CALWEPGPTYYKKLF.